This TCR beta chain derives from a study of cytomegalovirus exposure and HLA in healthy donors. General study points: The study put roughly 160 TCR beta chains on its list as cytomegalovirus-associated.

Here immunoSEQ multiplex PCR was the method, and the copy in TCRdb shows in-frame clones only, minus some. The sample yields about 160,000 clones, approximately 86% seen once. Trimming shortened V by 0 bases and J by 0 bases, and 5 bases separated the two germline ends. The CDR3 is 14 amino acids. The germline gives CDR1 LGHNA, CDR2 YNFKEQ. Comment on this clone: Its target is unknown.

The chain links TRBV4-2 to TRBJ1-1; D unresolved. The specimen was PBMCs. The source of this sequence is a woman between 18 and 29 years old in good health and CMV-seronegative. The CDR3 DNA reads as TGTGCCAGCAGCCAAGACCTTCTGAACACTGAAGCTTTCTTT. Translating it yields CASSQDLLNTEAFF.